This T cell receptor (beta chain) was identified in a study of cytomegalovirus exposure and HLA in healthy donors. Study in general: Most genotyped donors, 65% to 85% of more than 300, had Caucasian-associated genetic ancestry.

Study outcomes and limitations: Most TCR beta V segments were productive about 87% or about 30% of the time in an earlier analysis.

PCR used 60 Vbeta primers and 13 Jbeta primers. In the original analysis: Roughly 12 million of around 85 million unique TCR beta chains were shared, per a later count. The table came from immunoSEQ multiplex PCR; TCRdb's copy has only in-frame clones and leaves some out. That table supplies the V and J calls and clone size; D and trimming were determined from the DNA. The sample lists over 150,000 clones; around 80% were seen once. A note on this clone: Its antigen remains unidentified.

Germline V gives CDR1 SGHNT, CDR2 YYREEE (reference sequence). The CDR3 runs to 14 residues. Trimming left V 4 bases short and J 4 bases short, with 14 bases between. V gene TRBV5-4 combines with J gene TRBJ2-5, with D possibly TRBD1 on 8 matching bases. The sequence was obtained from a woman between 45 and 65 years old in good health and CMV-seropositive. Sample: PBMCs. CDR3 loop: CASSPTGEGETQYF. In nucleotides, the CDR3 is TGTGCCAGCAGCCCGACAGGGGAGGGAGAGACCCAGTACTTC. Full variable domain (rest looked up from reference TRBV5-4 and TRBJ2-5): ETGVTQSPTHLIKTRGQQVTLRCSSQSGHNTVSWYQQALGQGPQFIFQYYREEENGRGNFPPRFSGLQFPNYSSELNVNALELDDSALYLCASSPTGEGETQYFGPGTRLLVL.